This T cell receptor beta chain was observed in a study of blood T cells in healthy people across ages. Study-wide results and limits: As age increased, TCR beta diversity per million T cells fell in a roughly linear fashion. Strongly correlated with naive T cell percentage was TCR beta diversity.

Together with a sample-barcoded 5' primer, a J-beta primer mix was included in a second PCR lasting about 7 to 12 cycles. TCRdb passed the 5' RACE reads through MiXCR, listing each CDR3 protein once. Of nearly 800,000 distinct CDR3 sequences listed, roughly 25% were seen once; the top ten hold approximately 4%. As for this clonotype: Its matching antigen is unknown.

CDR3 length equals 15 residues. Germline V gives CDR1 SQVTM, CDR2 ANQGSEA. V trimming: 4 bases; J trimming: 3 bases; junction bases outside the gene matches: 3. These same data were also listed under a study on T cells of mothers and their children. This second study says: All extracted RNA went into cDNA synthesis, about 1.6 ug per 15 ul. Related mother-child pairs shared slightly more overlap than unrelated pairs, but the difference was non-significant.

The receptor comes from a boy younger than 18 in good health. Specimen: blood. This rearrangement joins TRBV29-1 to TRBJ2-1, with 13 nucleotides matching TRBD2. In DNA form, the CDR3 reads TGCAGCGTTGGGGGGACTAGCGGGATCTACAATGAGCAGTTCTTC. Translated, it gives CSVGGTSGIYNEQFF.